A selection of T cell receptor beta chains follows, all from one sample in a study of T cell changes during pregnancy in multiple sclerosis. Measured with immunoSEQ multiplex PCR; TCRdb has only the in-frame clones, and not every one. The sample shows about 57,000 clones, around 90% of them seen only once. The material was peripheral blood, obtained after pregnancy. These receptors all stem from a female donor in good health, enrolled as a control in a pregnancy study. The CDR3 runs from the conserved cysteine through the conserved F or W. D genes are given only for firm matches. Only some rows state a clone size, as once, few, many or a class for expanded clones.

TRBJ2-5 TRBV6-5 NA NA CASSPRQETQYF TGTGCCAGCAGTCCCCGTCAAGAGACCCAGTACTTC
TRBJ1-1 TRBV19 NA NA CASSSLVVRTEAFF TGTGCCAGTAGTTCCCTGGTAGTCAGGACTGAAGCTTTCTTT
TRBJ2-3 TRBV19 NA NA CASSMSLRLAGTDTQYF TGTGCCAGTAGTATGTCCCTGAGGCTAGCTGGGACAGATACGCAGTATTTT
TRBJ2-2 TRBV2 NA NA CASKVSSGETGELFF TGTGCCAGCAAGGTCTCTTCAGGGGAAACCGGGGAGCTGTTTTTT
TRBJ2-7 TRBV18 NA TRBD1 CASSPPGTGRYYEQYF TGTGCCAGCTCACCGCCGGGGACAGGAAGGTATTACGAGCAGTACTTC
TRBJ1-2 TRBV18 once TRBD1 CASSGTGGLGYGYTF TGTGCCAGCTCAGGGACAGGGGGCCTTGGCTATGGCTACACCTTC
TRBJ2-1 TRBV12-5 NA TRBD2 CASGSLAGLNEQFF TGTGCTAGTGGTTCATTAGCGGGCTTAAATGAGCAGTTCTTC
TRBJ2-1 TRBV5-5 NA TRBD2 CASSSLAGGAEQFF TGTGCCAGCAGCTCTCTAGCGGGAGGAGCTGAGCAGTTCTTC
TRBJ2-1 TRBV11-2 NA TRBD1 CASSFPGQGNDEQFF TGTGCCAGCAGCTTCCCGGGACAGGGGAACGATGAGCAGTTCTTC
TRBJ1-1 TRBV7-9 NA NA CASSPLGGWAEAFF TGTGCCAGCAGCCCATTGGGGGGGTGGGCTGAAGCTTTCTTT
TRBJ1-2 TRBV28 NA NA CASRKEEGYTF TGTGCCAGCAGAAAGGAGGAGGGCTACACCTTC
TRBJ2-2 TRBV7-2 NA TRBD2 CASSLARGSGELFF TGTGCCAGCAGCTTAGCGCGGGGGTCCGGGGAGCTGTTTTTT
TRBJ2-2 TRBV5-4 few NA CASSSAKGKNTGELFF TGTGCCAGCAGCTCTGCGAAGGGGAAAAACACCGGGGAGCTGTTTTTT
TRBJ2-7 TRBV25-1 NA TRBD1 CASSDRTGQGSYEQYF TGTGCCAGCAGTGACCGGACGGGACAGGGTTCCTACGAGCAGTACTTC
TRBJ1-4 TRBV18 NA NA CASSQGEAGNEKLFF TGTGCCAGCTCACAGGGCGAAGCAGGGAATGAAAAACTGTTTTTT
TRBJ1-5 TRBV6-4 once NA CASSVPWKHKGLIQPQHF TGTGCCAGCAGTGTTCCTTGGAAACATAAGGGGCTCATCCAGCCCCAGCATTTT
TRBJ2-7 TRBV5-6 NA NA CASSLGATTYEQYF TGTGCCAGCAGCTTAGGAGCAACCACCTACGAGCAGTACTTC
TRBJ2-7 TRBV10-3 NA TRBD2 CAGGGAYEQYF TGTGCGGGGGGAGGGGCCTACGAGCAGTACTTC
TRBJ2-4 TRBV20-1 NA TRBD1 CSADRANIQYF TGCAGTGCTGACAGGGCTAACATTCAGTACTTC
TRBJ1-2 TRBV5-1 NA TRBD1 CASSYDPGTGGYTF TGCGCCAGCAGCTACGATCCCGGGACAGGCGGCTACACCTTC
TRBJ1-2 TRBV28 NA NA CASTVRGWGYTF TGTGCCAGCACTGTAAGGGGGTGGGGCTACACCTTC
TRBJ2-2 TRBV10-3 NA NA CAISGGGDFNTGELFF TGTGCCATCAGCGGAGGAGGGGACTTCAACACCGGGGAGCTGTTTTTT
TRBJ1-2 TRBV6-5 NA TRBD1 CASSSPGQGNYGYTF TGTGCCAGCAGTTCCCCGGGACAGGGGAACTATGGCTACACCTTC
TRBJ1-1 TRBV19 NA NA CASTQGPGAFF TGTGCCAGTACCCAGGGGCCGGGAGCTTTCTTT
TRBJ2-2 TRBV7-7 NA NA CASSLGAGTGELFF TGTGCCAGCAGCTTAGGCGCAGGGACCGGGGAGCTGTTTTTT
TRBJ2-7 TRBV5-1 NA NA CASSPDIYEQYF TGCGCCAGCAGTCCAGACATCTACGAGCAGTACTTC
TRBJ2-1 TRBV5-5 NA NA CASSSTEYNEQFF TGTGCCAGCAGCTCAACAGAATACAATGAGCAGTTCTTC
TRBJ2-1 TRBV28 NA TRBD2 CASRPIYRASGMSHNEQFF TGTGCCAGCAGGCCAATATATAGGGCTAGCGGGATGAGCCACAATGAGCAGTTCTTC
TRBJ1-1 TRBV19 NA NA CASTRRTEAFF TGTGCCAGTACCCGTCGGACTGAAGCTTTCTTT
TRBJ1-1 TRBV7-9 NA NA CASSSTGSTEAFF TGTGCCAGCAGCTCTACTGGGAGCACTGAAGCTTTCTTT
TRBJ2-3 TRBV29-1 NA TRBD2 CSVRGTSGRADTQYF TGCAGCGTTCGTGGGACTAGCGGGAGGGCAGATACGCAGTATTTT
TRBJ1-1 TRBV5-1 NA NA CASSLYRGSDTEAFF TGCGCCAGCAGCTTGTATAGGGGTTCGGACACTGAAGCTTTCTTT
TRBJ2-1 TRBV29-1 NA TRBD1 CSVPYRGYNEQFF TGCAGCGTCCCCTACAGGGGGTACAATGAGCAGTTCTTC
TRBJ2-3 TRBV5-5 NA TRBD2 CASSVSLGGRASDTQYF TGTGCCAGCAGCGTCTCACTAGGCGGGAGGGCCTCGGATACGCAGTATTTT
TRBJ1-6 TRBV4-1 few TRBD1 CASSQVPGQSNSPLHF TGCGCCAGCAGCCAAGTACCGGGACAGTCTAATTCACCCCTCCACTTT
TRBJ2-7 TRBV4-2 NA TRBD2 CASSQEVGLAGSYEQYF TGTGCCAGCAGCCAAGAAGTCGGACTAGCGGGGAGCTACGAGCAGTACTTC
TRBJ2-1 TRBV7-9 once TRBD2 CASSAGLAGAWSYNEQFF TGTGCCAGCAGCGCGGGACTAGCGGGAGCGTGGTCCTACAATGAGCAGTTCTTC
TRBJ2-7 TRBV5-4 NA TRBD2 CASSGLAGGNYEQYF TGTGCCAGCAGCGGACTAGCGGGGGGGAACTACGAGCAGTACTTC
TRBJ2-5 TRBV21-1 NA NA CASSNQERDPQETQYF TGTGCCAGCAGCAATCAGGAGCGGGACCCCCAAGAGACCCAGTACTTC
TRBJ1-2 TRBV6-5 NA TRBD1 CASNAGQGYGYTF TGTGCCAGCAACGCGGGACAGGGGTACGGCTACACCTTC
TRBJ1-2 TRBV6-5 NA NA CASRQDRFYGYTF TGTGCCAGCAGGCAAGACAGATTCTATGGCTACACCTTC
TRBJ1-6 TRBV30 NA NA CAWILTGSGVWHSPLHF TGTGCCTGGATTCTGACAGGCAGCGGGGTATGGCATTCACCCCTCCACTTT
TRBJ1-1 TRBV25-1 NA NA CASSEFKGAGAEAFF TGTGCCAGCAGTGAATTTAAGGGAGCGGGCGCTGAAGCTTTCTTT
TRBJ1-2 TRBV2 NA NA CASSDNGYTF TGTGCCAGCAGTGATAATGGCTACACCTTC
TRBJ1-2 TRBV5-1 NA NA CASSFNAGVPGYTF TGCGCCAGCAGCTTCAATGCAGGGGTTCCTGGCTACACCTTC
TRBJ2-3 TRBV9 NA NA CASSVVQGGRDTQYF TGTGCCAGCAGCGTAGTTCAGGGGGGTAGGGATACGCAGTATTTT